This TCR beta chain was identified in a study of OX40 agonist ivuxolimab in advanced cancers. This CDR3 has 14 residues. With 3 bases removed from V and 7 bases from J, the gap between germline ends came to 15 bases. Germline V lookup: CDR1 LNHDA, CDR2 SQIVND (reference sequence). Using immunoSEQ multiplex PCR, the repertoire was profiled, and TCRdb retains in-frame clones only, with some absent. Seen here are about 49,000 clones, around nine tenths observed once, and the top ten hold about 1%. The sequences come from CD4+ or CD8+ T cells sorted from blood, collected in a trial of the OX40 agonist ivuxolimab. The sequence was collected from an adult with an advanced solid tumor such as melanoma, head and neck, liver or kidney cancer. V usage is TRBV19 and J usage is TRBJ2-5, with D unclear. CDR3 region: CASSILATPRTQYF. The CDR3 DNA sequence: TGTGCCAGTAGTATTTTGGCGACCCCGCGGACCCAGTACTTC.